The clone carrying this T cell receptor beta chain has at least ten counts. Its specificity is not known. The TCRbeta library was prepared with unique molecular identifiers. Using its own MiXCR run on the PCR reads, TCRdb lists one record per CDR3 protein. The sample has under 750,000 distinct CDR3 sequences, 23% seen once. This CDR3 region has 14 residues. Germline V gene lookup returns CDR1 MNHNS and CDR2 SASEGT. Unmatched junction bases numbered 6, after V lost 5 bases and J lost 5 bases. The data were obtained in a study of T-cell reconstitution after alpha-beta-depleted transplantation in children. Study-wide points: At around two months after transplant, the alpha-beta T cells were reportedly derived from several hundred expanded clones that came from non-depleted graft cells. The authors attributed T-cell counts and diversity one year after transplant mostly to newly produced T cells. The origin of high day-60 TCRbeta diversity in some patients lay in surviving recipient T cells and thymic progenitors.

The rearrangement joins TRBV6-1 to TRBJ2-5, with 9 nucleotides matching TRBD1. The sequence was collected from a boy in the first two years of life who had a stem cell transplant for acute myeloid leukemia, so the T cells may come from the graft donor. Sequencing used PBMCs, mostly from graft donor cells, obtained 360 days after TCRalphabeta/CD19-depleted stem cell transplant. The CDR3 sequence: CASSRTGEWETQYF. The CDR3, as DNA: TGTGCCAGCAGTAGGACAGGGGAATGGGAGACCCAGTACTTC.